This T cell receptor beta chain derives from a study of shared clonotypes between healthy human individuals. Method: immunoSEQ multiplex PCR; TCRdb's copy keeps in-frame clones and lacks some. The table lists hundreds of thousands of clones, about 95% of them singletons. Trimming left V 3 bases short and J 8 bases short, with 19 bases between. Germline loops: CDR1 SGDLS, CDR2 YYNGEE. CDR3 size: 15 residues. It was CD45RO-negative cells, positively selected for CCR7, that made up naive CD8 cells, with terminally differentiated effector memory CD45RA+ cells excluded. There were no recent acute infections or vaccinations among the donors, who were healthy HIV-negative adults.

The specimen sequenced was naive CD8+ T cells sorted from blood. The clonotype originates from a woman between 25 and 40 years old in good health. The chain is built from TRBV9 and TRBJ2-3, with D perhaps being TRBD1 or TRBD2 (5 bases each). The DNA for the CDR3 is TGTGCCAGCAGCGAGGGGATACTAGGTTCGGGTACGCAGTATTTT. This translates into CASSEGILGSGTQYF.